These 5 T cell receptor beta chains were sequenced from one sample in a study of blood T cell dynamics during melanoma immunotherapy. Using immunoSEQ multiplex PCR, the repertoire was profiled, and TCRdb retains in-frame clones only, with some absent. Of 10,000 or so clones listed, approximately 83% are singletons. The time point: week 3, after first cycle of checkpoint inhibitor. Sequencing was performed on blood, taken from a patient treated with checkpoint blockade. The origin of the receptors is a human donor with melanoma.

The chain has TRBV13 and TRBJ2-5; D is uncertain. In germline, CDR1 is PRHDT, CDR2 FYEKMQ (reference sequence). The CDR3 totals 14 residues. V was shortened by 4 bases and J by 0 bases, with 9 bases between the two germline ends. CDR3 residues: CASSSHINQETQYF. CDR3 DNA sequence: TGTGCCAGCAGCTCCCACATAAACCAAGAGACCCAGTACTTC.

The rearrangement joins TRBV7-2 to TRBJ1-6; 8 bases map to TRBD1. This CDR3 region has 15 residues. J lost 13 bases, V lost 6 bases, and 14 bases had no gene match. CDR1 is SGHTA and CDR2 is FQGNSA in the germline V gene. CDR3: CASRERGQAYLPLHF. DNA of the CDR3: TGTGCCAGCAGGGAGAGGGGACAGGCCTATTTGCCCCTCCACTTT.

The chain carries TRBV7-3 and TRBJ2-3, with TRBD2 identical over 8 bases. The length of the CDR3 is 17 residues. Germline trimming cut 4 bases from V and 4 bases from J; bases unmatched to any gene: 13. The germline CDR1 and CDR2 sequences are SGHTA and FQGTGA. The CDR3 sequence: CASSSPSGGGRSDTQYF. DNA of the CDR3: TGTGCCAGCAGCTCCCCGTCGGGCGGGGGGAGGTCAGATACGCAGTATTTT.

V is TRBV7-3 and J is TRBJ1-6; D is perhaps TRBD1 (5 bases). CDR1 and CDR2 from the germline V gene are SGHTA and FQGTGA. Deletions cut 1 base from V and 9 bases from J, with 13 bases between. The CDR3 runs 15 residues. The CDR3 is CASSLMAGRGSPLHF. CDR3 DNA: TGTGCCAGCAGCTTAATGGCAGGGCGGGGTTCACCCCTCCACTTT.

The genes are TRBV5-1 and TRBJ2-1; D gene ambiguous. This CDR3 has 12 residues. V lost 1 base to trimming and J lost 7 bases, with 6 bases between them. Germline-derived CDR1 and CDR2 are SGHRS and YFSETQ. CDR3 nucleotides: TGCGCCAGCAGCTTGAAATTAAATGAGCAGTTCTTC. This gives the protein CASSLKLNEQFF.